This TCR beta chain appears in the sequencing data of a study of cytomegalovirus exposure and HLA in healthy donors. Overall study findings and caveats: As immune exposure information, only CMV serostatus was available. Fewer N-insertions than the roughly 630-donor mean were reportedly shown by an Asian-associated ancestry cluster in a later analysis. In an earlier analysis, most TCR beta V segments were productive about 90% or about 30% of the time.

Worth noting for this clone: Its target is not known.

PCR used 60 Vbeta primers and 13 Jbeta primers. Repertoires were generated with immunoSEQ multiplex PCR, while TCRdb's copy carries only in-frame clones and drops some. The sample comprises under 150,000 clones, around 66% of which are singletons, and roughly 8.3% rests with the top ten. The CDR3 loop spans 13 amino acids. V was trimmed by 6 bases and J by 5 bases, leaving 13 bases between them. Germline CDR1 reads MNHEY; CDR2 reads SMNVEV (reference sequence). The sequence derives from a man aged 18-30 years in good health and CMV-seropositive. The chain recombines TRBV27 with TRBJ2-5; D possibly corresponds to TRBD1 (6 bases). Material for sequencing was PBMCs. CDR3 in amino acids: CASSSDRSETQYF. The CDR3 DNA sequence: TGTGCCAGCAGCTCCGACAGGTCGGAGACCCAGTACTTC.